Following are 25 T cell receptor beta chains from one sample sequenced in a study of blood T cell repertoires in COVID-19. TCRdb's table, derived via immunoSEQ multiplex PCR, lists solely in-frame clones and lacks some. The data contain some 400,000 clones, about 90% of them singletons. The sequencing input was PBMCs or T cells enriched from blood (not recorded which). These receptor sequences come from a man aged 25-40 years who had recovered from COVID-19.

In DNA, the CDR3 is TGTGCCTGGAGCGGAGCCCGCTATGGCTACACCTTC. Translated: CAWSGARYGYTF. The chain recombines TRBV30 with TRBJ1-2; no firm D call. The CDR3 covers 12 residues. Germline assignment: CDR1 GTSNPN and CDR2 SVGIG (reference sequence). The V end was cut by 3 bases, the J end by 4 bases, with 9 bases between.

The chain couples TRBV19 to TRBJ2-2, with 9 bases that match TRBD2. Germline V CDR1 and CDR2: LNHDA, SQIVND (reference sequence). The CDR3 is made up of 15 amino acids. After removal of 6 bases from V and 4 bases from J, the junction contained 6 bases not matched to a gene. DNA for the CDR3: TGTGCCAGTAGACAAGCGGGGGGTGTCACCGGGGAGCTGTTTTTT. Translated, it gives CASRQAGGVTGELFF. The complete variable domain, with remaining parts taken from reference TRBV19 and TRBJ2-2, reads DGGITQSPKYLFRKEGQNVTLSCEQNLNHDAMYWYRQDPGQGLRLIYYSQIVNDFQKGDIAEGYSVSREKKESFPLTVTSAQKNPTAFYLCASRQAGGVTGELFFGEGSRLTVL.

V gene TRBV18 combines with J gene TRBJ1-2; perhaps TRBD1 as D (5 bases). The V end lost 3 bases, the J end lost 5 bases, and 13 bases lay between the germline ends. Germline CDR1 is KGHSH and CDR2 is LQKENI. This CDR3 contains 14 residues. CDR3 sequence: CASSPRDTTYGYTF. The DNA for the CDR3 is TGTGCCAGCTCACCCAGGGATACGACTTATGGCTACACCTTC.

This clone appeared a single time. This rearrangement joins TRBV2 to TRBJ1-2; D is unclear. The germline CDR1 and CDR2 sequences are SNHLY and FYNNEI. This CDR3 has 16 amino acids. With 1 base removed from V and 5 bases from J, the gap between germline ends came to 17 bases. For the CDR3, the DNA is TGTGCCAGCAGTGAAGGTTGGGAGACTCTAGGGTATGGCTACACCTTC. Amino acids: CASSEGWETLGYGYTF.

The CDR3 DNA reads TGCGCCAGCAGCCGATATTCGCCGGGACAGGGGGTTGGCAATGAGCAGTTCTTC. Amino acids: CASSRYSPGQGVGNEQFF. The chain has TRBV4-1 and TRBJ2-1, with 11 bases lining up with TRBD1. Unmatched junction bases numbered 14, after V lost 4 bases and J lost 6 bases. The CDR3 is 18 amino acids. CDR1 is MGHRA, CDR2 YSYEKL, per germline.

V is TRBV7-2 and J is TRBJ2-3; TRBD2 aligns across 8 bases. Looked up from germline, CDR1 is SGHTA and CDR2 is FQGNSA. The V and J ends lost 5 bases and 2 bases, in that order; junction bases with no gene match: 15. CDR3 size: 18 residues. CDR3 residues: CASSQSPGRGGFTDTQYF. CDR3 nucleotides: TGTGCCAGCAGCCAATCCCCCGGTCGGGGGGGCTTCACAGATACGCAGTATTTT.

The chain has TRBV30 and TRBJ2-1; 9 nucleotides match TRBD1. The junction had 8 bases not matched to a gene; V was cut back by 2 bases and J by 6 bases. The CDR3 is 15 amino acids. CDR1 GTSNPN and CDR2 SVGIG come from the germline V gene (reference sequence). For the CDR3, the DNA is TGTGCCTGGAGTATAAGACAGGGGGTAGGCAATGAGCAGTTCTTC. This gives the protein CAWSIRQGVGNEQFF.

V and J are TRBV12-3 or TRBV12-4 and TRBJ1-1; 7 bases line up with TRBD1. The V segment lost 8 bases and the J segment 11 bases; nucleotides outside the gene matches: 11. The CDR3 length is 12 residues. The CDR3 protein is CASLATGTGAFF. CDR3 bases: TGTGCCAGCCTTGCGACAGGGACGGGGGCTTTCTTT.

The chain employs TRBV5-6 and TRBJ2-7; 7 bases match TRBD1. There are 14 residues in the CDR3. The V gene's germline CDR1 is SGHDT and CDR2 YYEEEE. V shed 3 bases and J 3 bases; nucleotides not matched to a gene: 6. This chain's CDR3 is CASSWKGTDYEQYF. In nucleotides, the CDR3 is TGTGCCAGCAGCTGGAAGGGGACAGACTACGAGCAGTACTTC. Complete variable domain (other parts from reference TRBV5-6 and TRBJ2-7): DAGVTQSPTHLIKTRGQQVTLRCSPKSGHDTVSWYQQALGQGPQFIFQYYEEEERQRGNFPDRFSGHQFPNYSSELNVNALLLGDSALYLCASSWKGTDYEQYFGPGTRLTVT.

This clone was picked up a small number of times. CDR3 DNA sequence: TGTGCCAGCAGCCAAAATACGGGACAGCTACTATACAATGAGCAGTTCTTC. It is translated as CASSQNTGQLLYNEQFF. The chain recombines TRBV14 with TRBJ2-1; TRBD1 matches 7 bases. The CDR3 totals 17 residues. Looked up from germline, CDR1 is SGHDN and CDR2 is FVKESK. V lost 2 bases and J lost 4; bases outside the gene matches: 11.

This rearrangement joins TRBV6-5 to TRBJ2-2; D possibly corresponds to TRBD2 (6 bases). Germline CDR1 is MNHEY and CDR2 is SVGAGI. The CDR3 runs to 13 residues. V was pared by 2 bases and J by 7 bases, with 8 bases between. For the CDR3, the DNA is TGTGCCAGCAGTTACGGGGGGTACGGGGAGCTGTTTTTT. It is translated as CASSYGGYGELFF.

This chain connects TRBV18 to TRBJ2-5; weak D call: TRBD1 (5 bases). Trimming took 5 bases from V and 2 from J, leaving 12 bases between them. The CDR3 length is 14 residues. Per the germline V gene, CDR1 is KGHSH and CDR2 is LQKENI. CDR3: CASSARQTQETQYF. The CDR3, as DNA: TGTGCCAGCTCAGCCAGACAGACTCAAGAGACCCAGTACTTC. The whole variable domain, remainder taken from reference TRBV18 and TRBJ2-5, is NAGVMQNPRHLVRRRGQEARLRCSPMKGHSHVYWYRQLPEEGLKFMVYLQKENIIDESGMPKERFSAEFPKEGPSILRIQQVVRGDSAAYFCASSARQTQETQYFGPGTRLLVL.

This clone was counted once. The chain recombines TRBV5-4 with TRBJ1-4; 12 nucleotides match TRBD1. Trimming removed 0 bases from V and 7 bases from J; junction bases left unmatched: 1. This CDR3 has 15 residues. Germline assignment: CDR1 SGHNT and CDR2 YYREEE (reference sequence). CDR3 in DNA: TGTGCCAGCAGCTTGGCGGGACAGGGGGCTGAAAAACTGTTTTTT. Its translation is CASSLAGQGAEKLFF. The full variable domain, its missing parts supplied by reference TRBV5-4 and TRBJ1-4, is ETGVTQSPTHLIKTRGQQVTLRCSSQSGHNTVSWYQQALGQGPQFIFQYYREEENGRGNFPPRFSGLQFPNYSSELNVNALELDDSALYLCASSLAGQGAEKLFFGSGTQLSVL.

V and J are TRBV7-2 and TRBJ1-3, with TRBD1 matching over 9 bases. The CDR3 consists of 19 residues. Germline V gene lookup returns CDR1 SGHTA and CDR2 FQGNSA. The V gene end was trimmed by 3 bases and the J gene end by 0 bases; junction bases not matched to a gene: 12. This CDR3 reads CASSFPGPGQGLSGNTIYF. The CDR3 nucleotides are TGTGCCAGCAGCTTCCCAGGACCGGGACAGGGACTCTCTGGAAACACCATATATTTT.

About this clone: A much larger clonotype is one base distant, so this may be a read error. The rearrangement links TRBV7-8 to TRBJ2-7; 10 bases are a match to TRBD1. The CDR3 consists of 14 residues. Germline values: CDR1 SGHVS, CDR2 FQNEAQ. V dropped 3 bases and J dropped 3; count of bases not matched to a gene: 2. This CDR3 reads CASSLGQGIYEQYF. CDR3 DNA: TGTGCCAGCAGCTTGGGACAGGGGATCTACGAGCAGTACTTC.

This clone was detected a few times. The chain is built from TRBV5-1 and TRBJ1-2, with D perhaps TRBD1 (5 bases). The germline V gene encodes CDR1 SGHRS and CDR2 YFSETQ. Between the trimmed V and J ends, which lost 2 bases and 4 bases, there was a span of 9 bases. The length of the CDR3 is 13 residues. CDR3 sequence reads: CASSFDSPYGYTF. In DNA, the CDR3 is TGCGCCAGCAGCTTTGACAGCCCCTATGGCTACACCTTC.

V usage is TRBV27 and J usage is TRBJ1-5, with TRBD1 matching over 8 bases. CDR3 length equals 17 residues. Germline V gives CDR1 MNHEY, CDR2 SMNVEV (reference sequence). After removal of 5 bases from V and 4 bases from J, the junction contained 13 bases not matched to a gene. CDR3 amino acids: CASSPARGTGGNQPQHF. The DNA for the CDR3 is TGTGCCAGCAGTCCCGCGCGTGGGACAGGCGGAAATCAGCCCCAGCATTTT.

This chain connects TRBV30 to TRBJ2-2; a possible D gene is TRBD1 (6 bases). This CDR3 region has 15 residues. Per germline, CDR1 GTSNPN and CDR2 SVGIG (reference sequence). The CDR3 reads CAIGAYNRDNGELFF. The CDR3 DNA is TGTGCTATCGGGGCCTATAACAGGGATAACGGGGAGCTGTTTTTT.

The chain joins TRBV9 to TRBJ2-2, with TRBD2 identical over 7 bases. This CDR3 comprises 13 residues. CDR1 SGDLS and CDR2 YYNGEE come from the germline V gene. J lost 12 bases, V lost 4 bases, and 9 bases had no gene match. The CDR3 here is CASSPREGKKLFF. CDR3 coding DNA: TGTGCCAGCAGCCCGAGGGAGGGGAAGAAGCTGTTTTTT.

V and J are TRBV30 and TRBJ1-2; D is unclear. CDR3 length: 11 residues. V shed 3 bases and J shed 4 bases, with 6 bases lying between them. The germline CDR1 and CDR2 sequences are GTSNPN and SVGIG (reference sequence). CDR3 in DNA: TGTGCCTGGAGGGCCCGCTATGGCTACACCTTC. Its translation is CAWRARYGYTF. Complete variable domain (other parts from reference TRBV30 and TRBJ1-2): SQTIHQWPATLVQPVGSPLSLECTVEGTSNPNLYWYRQAAGRGLQLLFYSVGIGQISSEVPQNLSASRPQDRQFILSSKKLLLSDSGFYLCAWRARYGYTFGSGTRLTVV.

The V call is TRBV30, the J call TRBJ1-2; TRBD1 agrees at 9 bases. The CDR3 contains 13 residues. Germline loops: CDR1 GTSNPN, CDR2 SVGIG (reference sequence). V lost 6 bases and J lost 6; bases outside the gene matches: 8. The CDR3 reads CACSLTGGDGYTF. The DNA for the CDR3 is TGTGCCTGTTCCCTAACAGGGGGCGATGGCTACACCTTC. The complete variable domain, with remaining parts taken from reference TRBV30 and TRBJ1-2, reads SQTIHQWPATLVQPVGSPLSLECTVEGTSNPNLYWYRQAAGRGLQLLFYSVGIGQISSEVPQNLSASRPQDRQFILSSKKLLLSDSGFYLCACSLTGGDGYTFGSGTRLTVV.

The chain combines TRBV7-9 with TRBJ2-7; 7 nucleotides match TRBD1. V lost 4 bases to trimming and J lost 4 bases; unmatched junction nucleotides: 16. This CDR3 region has 17 residues. Germline CDR1 reads SEHNR; CDR2 reads FQNEAQ (reference sequence). CDR3 DNA sequence: TGTGCCAGCAGCTCCCAAGAGACGGGACAGACTTTATACGAGCAGTACTTC. Residues: CASSSQETGQTLYEQYF.

This chain uses TRBV6-1 with TRBJ1-6; no definite D call. Per the germline V gene, CDR1 is MNHNS and CDR2 is SASEGT. The CDR3 is 14 amino acids. The V end lost 2 bases, the J end lost 5 bases, and 7 bases lay between the germline ends. CDR3 amino acids: CASSESYHNSPLHF. CDR3 DNA: TGTGCCAGCAGTGAATCGTATCATAATTCACCCCTCCACTTT.

This chain links TRBV5-5 with TRBJ1-1, with D hard to call. The ends were cut back, 0 bases at V and 12 bases at J, with 15 bases in the middle. The CDR3 totals 13 residues. Germline lookup yields CDR1 SGHKS and CDR2 YYEKEE (reference sequence). Here the CDR3 reads CASSLVSGDRTFF. CDR3 in DNA: TGTGCCAGCAGCTTGGTCTCGGGAGATCGGACTTTCTTT.

In its sample, this clone was seen once. This chain connects TRBV5-6 to TRBJ2-1; D might be TRBD1 (7 bases). The V end lost 1 base, the J end lost 6 bases, and 8 bases lay between the germline ends. CDR1 is SGHDT, CDR2 YYEEEE, per germline. CDR3 length: 13 amino acids. The CDR3 region is CASSLQGGNEQFF. The DNA for the CDR3 is TGTGCCAGCAGCTTGCAGGGGGGCAATGAGCAGTTCTTC. Using reference TRBV5-6 and TRBJ2-1 for the parts outside the CDR3, the full variable domain is DAGVTQSPTHLIKTRGQQVTLRCSPKSGHDTVSWYQQALGQGPQFIFQYYEEEERQRGNFPDRFSGHQFPNYSSELNVNALLLGDSALYLCASSLQGGNEQFFGPGTRLTVL.